The sequence of this TCR beta chain was determined in a study of CD8+ T cells in alopecia areata. Findings and limits, study-wide: For patients receiving tofacitinib, scalp clonality and expanded CD8+ clones among the top 100 significantly decreased. Numerous clones, expanded in lesions, remained in scalp and blood during tofacitinib.

Treatment denoted: oral pan-JAK inhibitor, 5-10 mg twice daily. Both peripheral blood and punch biopsies of lesional scalp skin were obtained from patients who had alopecia areata. CDR3 size: 13 residues. V was clipped by 6 bases and J by 1 base, with 9 bases between them. CDR1 is SGHRS and CDR2 is YFSETQ in the germline V gene. Extraction and reverse transcription of RNA yielded cDNA as the sequencing template. Sequencing used immunoSEQ multiplex PCR; TCRdb keeps in-frame clones, though not all of them. The sample yields some 200,000 clones, roughly 64% seen once. With respect to this clone: Its target is unknown.

This rearrangement joins TRBV5-1 to TRBJ2-3; D may be TRBD2 (5 bases). Sample: CD8+ T cells sorted from blood, taken at week 24, from a patient treated with tofacitinib. The receptor's source is a human donor with alopecia areata. CDR3 in amino acids: CASIPEGTDTQYF. CDR3 in DNA: TGCGCCAGCATCCCGGAGGGCACAGATACGCAGTATTTT.